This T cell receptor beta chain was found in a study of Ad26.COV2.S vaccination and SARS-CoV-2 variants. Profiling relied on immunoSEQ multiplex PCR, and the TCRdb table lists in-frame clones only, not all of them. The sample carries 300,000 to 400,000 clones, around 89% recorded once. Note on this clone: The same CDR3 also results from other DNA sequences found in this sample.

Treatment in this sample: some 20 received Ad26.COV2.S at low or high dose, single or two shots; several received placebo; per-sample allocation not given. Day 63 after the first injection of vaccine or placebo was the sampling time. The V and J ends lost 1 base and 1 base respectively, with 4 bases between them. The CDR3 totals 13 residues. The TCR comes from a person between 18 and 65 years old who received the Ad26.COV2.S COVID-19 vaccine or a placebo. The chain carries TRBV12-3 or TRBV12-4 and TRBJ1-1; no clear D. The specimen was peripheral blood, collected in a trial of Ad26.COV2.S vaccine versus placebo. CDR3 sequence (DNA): TGTGCCAGCAGTTTAGGCAGGAACACTGAAGCTTTCTTT. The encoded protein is CASSLGRNTEAFF.